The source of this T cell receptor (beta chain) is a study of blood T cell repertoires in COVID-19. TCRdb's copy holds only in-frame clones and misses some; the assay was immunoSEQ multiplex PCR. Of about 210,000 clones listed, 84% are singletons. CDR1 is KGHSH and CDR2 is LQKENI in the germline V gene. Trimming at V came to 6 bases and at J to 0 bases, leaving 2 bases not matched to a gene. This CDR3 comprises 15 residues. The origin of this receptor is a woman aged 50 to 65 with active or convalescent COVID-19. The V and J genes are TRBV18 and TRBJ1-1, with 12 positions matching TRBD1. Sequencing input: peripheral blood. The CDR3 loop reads CASSGTGGMNTEAFF. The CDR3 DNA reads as TGTGCCAGCTCGGGGACAGGGGGCATGAACACTGAAGCTTTCTTT.